This T cell receptor (beta chain) was profiled in a study of T-cell reconstitution after alpha-beta-depleted transplantation in children (dated by TCRdb to about 2016). General notes on the study: The study quantitatively tracked T-cell immune reconstitution after TCRalphabeta/CD19-depleted allogeneic hematopoietic cell transplantation in children using TCR repertoire profiling.

The library was built by means of PCR. The instrument was an Illumina HiSeq 2500. Molecular barcoding was employed in the preparation of TCR libraries, with unique molecular identifiers being used to normalize TCRbeta repertoire quantification. TCRdb reprocessing: public reads trimmed at Q25 with fastp, clones called with MiXCR, in-frame beta chains kept. Rows with a matching CDR3 protein are joined into one entry that keeps the most common DNA and genes. The sample table lists 140,000 or so distinct CDR3 sequences, around 8.5% of them with a count of one. Together, the top ten hold around 18% of the sample. Overall study results and their limits: The apparently early recovery of alphabetaT-cell counts about two months after transplant reportedly depended on only several hundred rapidly expanded clones that came from non-depleted graft cells. In some patients, the high TCRbeta diversity seen at day 60 was put down to recipient T cells and intrathymic progenitors that had survived conditioning. Hyperexpanded clone frequencies declined over subsequent months; after one year, T-cell counts and TCRbeta diversity were mostly attributed to newly produced T cells.

What the treatment or condition label conveys for this sample: allogeneic hematopoietic cell transplantation with graft depleted of TCRalphabeta T cells and CD19 B cells. Transplant recipients were children who received TCRalphabeta/CD19-depleted allogeneic hematopoietic cell grafts. For CDR1 and CDR2, the germline V gene lists SGHRS and YFSETQ. The CDR3 goes from the cysteine to the phenylalanine over 15 residues. The sequence is cut down to CDR3 DNA, 45 bases in frame from base 1. With respect to this clonotype: Its binding antigen is unknown. One end of the junction is discordant with germline, which a read error may explain.

Rearrangement joined TRBV5-1 to TRBJ2-5; the D gene is possibly TRBD1 or TRBD2, with 6 bases matching each. Source: PBMCs, mostly from graft donor cells, taken 180 days after TCRalphabeta/CD19-depleted stem cell transplant. The sequence derives from a female patient aged 2 to 10 who had a stem cell transplant for congenital amegakaryocytic thrombocytopenia, so the T cells may come from the graft donor. CDR3 reads: CASRLEKGGCETQYF. The DNA sequence is given as TGCGCCAGCAGATTGGAAAAGGGGGGCTGTGAGACCCAGTACTTC.